This is a list of T cell receptor beta chains from one sample in a study of blood T cells in healthy people across ages. TCRdb used MiXCR to reprocess the 5' RACE reads, holding one entry per CDR3 protein. This repertoire shows more than 550,000 distinct CDR3 sequences, over 20% found once; its top ten account for roughly a fifth. Sequencing was done on a sample of blood. The receptors come from an older man in good health. CDR3s include the opening cysteine and the closing phenylalanine or tryptophan. The D gene is left open where the match is weak. Clone size is given for some rows only: seen once, a few or many times, or a class if the clone is expanded.

>TRBJ1-1|TRBV6-5|TRBD1|-|16
CASSYSTMQGDTEAFF
TGTGCCAGCAGTTACTCGACTATGCAGGGGGACACTGAAGCTTTCTTT
>TRBJ2-1|TRBV5-8|-|few|16
CASSSGGGLATNEQFF
TGTGCCAGCAGCTCGGGGGGCGGGCTAGCCACAAATGAGCAGTTCTTC
>TRBJ1-1|TRBV7-9|-|-|11
CASHPYTEAFF
TGTGCCAGCCATCCGTACACTGAAGCTTTCTTT
>TRBJ2-2|TRBV13|TRBD2|-|14
CASSPPWEGGELFF
TGTGCCAGCAGCCCCCCCTGGGAGGGCGGGGAGCTGTTTTTT
>TRBJ2-5|TRBV12-3/TRBV12-4|-|many|14
CASSPSGRQETQYF
TGCGCCAGCAGCCCAAGCGGGCGGCAAGAGACCCAGTACTTC
>TRBJ2-1|TRBV18|-|-|18
CASSPEVGGGSSYNEQFF
TGTGCCAGCTCACCGGAGGTAGGAGGGGGTAGCTCCTACAATGAGCAGTTCTTC
>TRBJ1-1|TRBV27|-|-|16
CASSPRGGKVNTEAFF
TGTGCCAGCAGTCCCCGAGGAGGGAAGGTGAACACTGAAGCTTTCTTT
>TRBJ1-2|TRBV27|-|few|14
CASSLKGPHYGYTF
TGTGCCAGCAGTCTAAAGGGTCCCCACTATGGCTACACCTTC
>TRBJ2-3|TRBV5-6|TRBD1|-|16
CASSWTGAEPTDTQYF
TGTGCCAGCAGCTGGACAGGGGCCGAACCGACAGATACGCAGTATTTT
>TRBJ1-2|TRBV7-2|-|-|13
CASSLVWAGGYTF
TGTGCCAGCAGCTTAGTATGGGCCGGCGGCTACACCTTC
>TRBJ2-5|TRBV29-1|TRBD2|few|13
CSASGLASETLYF
TGCAGCGCCTCGGGACTAGCGTCAGAGACCCTGTACTTC
>TRBJ2-1|TRBV28|-|few|12
CASRGPGRRQFF
TGTGCCAGCAGGGGACCGGGACGGCGGCAGTTCTTC
>TRBJ2-3|TRBV9|TRBD1|many|15
CASSASTGVTDTQYF
TGTGCCAGCAGCGCCTCGACAGGGGTCACAGATACGCAGTATTTT
>TRBJ2-1|TRBV20-1|TRBD2|few|13
CSAGLAGLNEQFF
TGCAGTGCGGGACTAGCGGGCCTAAATGAGCAGTTCTTC
>TRBJ2-3|TRBV6-2/TRBV6-3|-|-|15
CASNAGWGSTDTQYF
TGTGCCAGCAACGCGGGGTGGGGGAGCACAGATACGCAGTATTTT
>TRBJ2-5|TRBV6-1|TRBD1|-|16
CASSKQGNSRQETQYF
TGTGCCAGCAGTAAACAGGGGAATTCCAGGCAAGAGACCCAGTACTTC
>TRBJ1-1|TRBV6-5|-|-|13
CASRMGRNTEAFF
TGTGCCAGCCGAATGGGGAGGAACACTGAAGCTTTCTTT
>TRBJ2-5|TRBV28|-|few|18
CASPPSYGRGSLQETQYF
TGTGCCAGTCCCCCGTCTTACGGGAGAGGAAGCTTGCAAGAGACCCAGTACTTC
>TRBJ1-1|TRBV20-1|-|-|15
CSARDPSHGAYGAFF
TGCAGTGCTAGAGATCCGTCGCACGGTGCGTATGGAGCTTTCTTT
>TRBJ1-2|TRBV10-3|TRBD1|-|14
CAISDWDRANGYTF
TGTGCCATCAGTGATTGGGACAGGGCCAATGGCTACACCTTC
>TRBJ1-2|TRBV12-3/TRBV12-4|-|few|15
CASRSQAGNAYGYTF
TGTGCCAGCAGATCCCAGGCAGGGAATGCCTATGGCTACACCTTC
>TRBJ1-2|TRBV11-2|-|few|15
CASSLIGGANYGYTF
TGTGCCAGCAGCCTCATTGGGGGAGCTAACTATGGCTACACCTTC
>TRBJ1-5|TRBV12-3/TRBV12-4|-|-|14
CAGSLAGAGQPQHF
TGTGCCGGCAGTTTAGCCGGGGCTGGACAGCCCCAGCATTTT
>TRBJ1-6|TRBV12-3/TRBV12-4|TRBD1|-|15
CASSLGDRGNSPPHF
TGTGCCAGCAGTTTAGGGGACAGGGGGAATTCACCCCCCCACTTT
>TRBJ1-2|TRBV20-1|-|many|10
CSASEYGYTF
TGCAGTGCTAGTGAATATGGCTACACCTTC
>TRBJ2-3|TRBV10-3|TRBD2|once|15
CAINGGDASTDTQYF
TGTGCCATCAATGGGGGGGATGCTAGCACAGATACGCAGTATTTT
>TRBJ2-1|TRBV6-2/TRBV6-3|TRBD2|-|14
CASTLPSGRFEQFF
TGTGCCAGCACCCTTCCTAGCGGGAGGTTTGAGCAGTTCTTC
>TRBJ2-1|TRBV5-6|-|few|16
CASSIKTRPNYEEQFF
TGTGCCAGCAGCATTAAGACTAGACCAAACTACGAAGAGCAGTTCTTC